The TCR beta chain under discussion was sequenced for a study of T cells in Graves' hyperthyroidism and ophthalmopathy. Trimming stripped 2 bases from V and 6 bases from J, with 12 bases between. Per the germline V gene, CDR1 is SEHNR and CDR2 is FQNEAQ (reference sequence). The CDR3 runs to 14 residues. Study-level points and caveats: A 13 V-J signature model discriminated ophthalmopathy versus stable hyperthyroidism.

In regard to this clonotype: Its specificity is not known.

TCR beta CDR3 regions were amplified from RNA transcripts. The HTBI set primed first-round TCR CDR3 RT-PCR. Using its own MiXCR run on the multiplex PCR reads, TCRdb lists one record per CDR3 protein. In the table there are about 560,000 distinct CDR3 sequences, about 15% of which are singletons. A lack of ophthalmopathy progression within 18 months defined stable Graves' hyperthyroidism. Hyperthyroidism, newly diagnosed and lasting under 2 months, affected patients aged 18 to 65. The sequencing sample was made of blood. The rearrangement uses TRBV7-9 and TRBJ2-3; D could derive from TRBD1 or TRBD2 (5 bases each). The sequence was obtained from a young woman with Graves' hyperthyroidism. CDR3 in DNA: TGTGCCAGCAGCTTACACGGGACCGTGGATACGCAGTATTTT. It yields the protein CASSLHGTVDTQYF.